The rows below give T cell receptor beta chains drawn from one sample of a study of blood T cell repertoires in COVID-19. Profiling relied on immunoSEQ multiplex PCR, and the TCRdb table lists in-frame clones only, not all of them. The sample has 140,000 or so clones, approximately 84% seen once. The sample was PBMCs or T cells enriched from blood (not recorded which). All receptors come from a woman aged 45-65 years with acute COVID-19. Each CDR3 is given with its conserved first and last residue. Fields, in order: D gene, clone size, J gene, V gene, CDR3 protein, CDR3 DNA. A D gene is named only where the DNA matches it firmly. Size is omitted from some rows. Given values are once, few, many or a class for expanded clones.

.,.,TRBJ1-2,TRBV29-1,CSVETENYGYTF,TGCAGCGTCGAGACAGAGAACTATGGCTACACCTTC
TRBD1,.,TRBJ1-2,TRBV6-5,CASSYTPGTGKGYTF,TGTGCCAGCAGTTACACCCCCGGGACAGGGAAAGGCTACACCTTC
TRBD1,.,TRBJ1-2,TRBV27,CASSLVGQGNYGYTF,TGTGCCAGCAGTTTAGTCGGACAGGGGAACTATGGCTACACCTTC
TRBD1,.,TRBJ2-5,TRBV5-1,CASHAGQVGETQYF,TGCGCCAGTCACGCTGGACAGGTGGGAGAGACCCAGTACTTC
TRBD2,.,TRBJ2-1,TRBV25-1,CASSESLSGRGNEQFF,TGTGCCAGCAGTGAAAGTCTAAGCGGGAGGGGGAATGAGCAGTTCTTC
TRBD1,.,TRBJ2-7,TRBV13,CASSLAGQGWGEQYF,TGTGCCAGCAGCTTAGCGGGACAGGGATGGGGGGAGCAGTACTTC
TRBD2,few,TRBJ2-3,TRBV19,CASNALAGGTDTQYF,TGTGCCAGTAATGCCCTAGCGGGAGGTACAGATACGCAGTATTTT
TRBD2,few,TRBJ2-1,TRBV7-9,CASSFSGTSGSYNEQFF,TGTGCCAGCAGCTTTTCCGGGACTAGCGGATCCTACAATGAGCAGTTCTTC
.,.,TRBJ2-3,TRBV15,CATSPPIAGGTDTQYF,TGTGCCACCAGTCCACCAATCGCAGGGGGGACAGATACGCAGTATTTT
TRBD2,.,TRBJ2-2,TRBV15,CATSSPAGATGELFF,TGTGCCACCAGCAGTCCAGCGGGAGCCACCGGGGAGCTGTTTTTT
TRBD1,.,TRBJ2-4,TRBV25-1,CASSPPGTGGGKNIQYF,TGTGCCAGCAGTCCCCCAGGGACAGGGGGAGGCAAAAACATTCAGTACTTC
.,.,TRBJ1-3,TRBV5-1,CASSLGYRASGNTIYF,TGCGCCAGCAGCTTGGGTTACAGGGCCTCTGGAAACACCATATATTTT
.,.,TRBJ2-3,TRBV27,CASRNVGGNTQYF,TGTGCCAGCAGGAACGTGGGGGGAAATACGCAGTATTTT
.,once,TRBJ2-7,TRBV15,CATSRDPGYEQYF,TGTGCCACCAGCAGAGATCCGGGATACGAGCAGTACTTC
TRBD2,.,TRBJ2-7,TRBV4-3,CASSQGLAGEYEQYF,TGCGCCAGCAGCCAGGGACTAGCGGGAGAGTACGAGCAGTACTTC
.,.,TRBJ1-6,TRBV27,CASSLHRGLNSPLHF,TGTGCCAGCAGTTTACATCGAGGACTTAATTCACCCCTCCACTTT
TRBD2,.,TRBJ2-4,TRBV7-2,CASSLSSGVAKNIQYF,TGTGCCAGCAGCTTATCTAGCGGGGTAGCCAAAAACATTCAGTACTTC
TRBD2,.,TRBJ2-2,TRBV7-2,CASSPGLAGKELFF,TGTGCCAGCAGCCCGGGACTAGCGGGCAAAGAGCTGTTTTTT
TRBD2,.,TRBJ2-7,TRBV5-1,CASSLEASGNGEQYF,TGCGCCAGCAGCTTGGAGGCTAGCGGGAACGGCGAGCAGTACTTC
TRBD2,.,TRBJ2-1,TRBV7-9,CASRWTSGRVDNEQFF,TGTGCCAGCAGATGGACTAGCGGGAGGGTTGACAATGAGCAGTTCTTC
TRBD1,few,TRBJ1-2,TRBV19,CASTSYRGSMDGYTF,TGTGCCAGCACGTCCTACAGGGGATCGATGGATGGCTACACCTTC
.,.,TRBJ1-5,TRBV2,CASSGRILGATNQPQHF,TGTGCCAGCAGTGGTCGGATTCTGGGGGCGACTAATCAGCCCCAGCATTTT
TRBD1,.,TRBJ1-2,TRBV18,CASSVAGQGLYGYTF,TGTGCCAGCTCCGTCGCGGGACAGGGGCTCTATGGCTACACCTTC
TRBD1,.,TRBJ2-3,TRBV7-9,CASSSPPGGEATDTQYF,TGTGCCAGCAGCTCTCCTCCAGGGGGCGAGGCTACAGATACGCAGTATTTT